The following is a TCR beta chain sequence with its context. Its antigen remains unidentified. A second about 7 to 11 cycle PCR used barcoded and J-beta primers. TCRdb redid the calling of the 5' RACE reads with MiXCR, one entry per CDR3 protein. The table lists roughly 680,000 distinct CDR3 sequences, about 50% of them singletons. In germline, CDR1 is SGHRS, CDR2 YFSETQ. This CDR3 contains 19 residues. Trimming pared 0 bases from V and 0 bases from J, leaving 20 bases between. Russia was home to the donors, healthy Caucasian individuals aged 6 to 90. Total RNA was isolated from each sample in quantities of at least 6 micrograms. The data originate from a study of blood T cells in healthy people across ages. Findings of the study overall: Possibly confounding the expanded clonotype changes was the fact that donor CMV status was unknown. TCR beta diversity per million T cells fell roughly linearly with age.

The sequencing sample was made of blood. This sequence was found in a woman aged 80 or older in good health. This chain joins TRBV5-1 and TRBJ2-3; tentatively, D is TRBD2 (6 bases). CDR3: CASSLAAALLGGSTDTQYF. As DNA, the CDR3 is TGCGCCAGCAGCTTGGCCGCAGCCCTGCTCGGGGGAAGCACAGATACGCAGTATTTT.